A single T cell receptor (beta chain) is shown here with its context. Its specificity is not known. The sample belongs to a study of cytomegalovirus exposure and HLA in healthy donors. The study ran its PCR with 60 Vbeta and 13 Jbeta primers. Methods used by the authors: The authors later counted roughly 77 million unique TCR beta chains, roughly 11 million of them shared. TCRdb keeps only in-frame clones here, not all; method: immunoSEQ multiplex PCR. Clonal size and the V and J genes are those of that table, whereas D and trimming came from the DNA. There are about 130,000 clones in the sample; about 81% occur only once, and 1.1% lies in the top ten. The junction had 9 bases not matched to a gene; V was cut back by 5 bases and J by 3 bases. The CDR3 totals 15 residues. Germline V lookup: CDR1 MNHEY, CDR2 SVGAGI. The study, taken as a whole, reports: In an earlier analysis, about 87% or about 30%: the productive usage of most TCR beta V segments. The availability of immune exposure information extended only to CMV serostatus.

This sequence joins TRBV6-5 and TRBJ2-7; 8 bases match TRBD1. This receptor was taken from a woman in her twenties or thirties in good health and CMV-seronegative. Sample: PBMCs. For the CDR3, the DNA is TGTGCCAGCAGTGGGCTTCAGGGGGCGGACTACGAGCAGTACTTC. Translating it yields CASSGLQGADYEQYF.